These 14 T cell receptor beta chains originate from one sample sequenced in a study of T cell clonality in common variable immunodeficiency. General observations from the study: In common variable immunodeficiency, TCR beta chains reportedly carried fewer deletions and N-nucleotide insertions.

No antigen has been identified for these receptors. Data came from immunoSEQ multiplex PCR; TCRdb stores just in-frame clones and leaves some out. The table lists over 30,000 clones, with no singletons. The material sequenced was peripheral blood mononuclear cells. The origin of the receptors is a human donor with common variable immunodeficiency.

In this sample, this clone turned up many times. The CDR3 is cut off 3 residues early in the read; its end comes from the germline J gene. V is TRBV18 and J is TRBJ2-1; TRBD2 matches at 11 bases. The length of the CDR3 is 15 residues. The trim removed 4 bases at V and 6 bases at J, leaving 5 bases unmatched. Germline CDR1 reads KGHSH; CDR2 reads LQKENI. CDR3 DNA, as far as it was read: TGTGCCAGCTCACAACTAGCGGGAGATCCCAATGAG. Amino acids: CASSQLAGDPNE. The CDR3 reads in full as CASSQLAGDPNEQFF.

About this clone itself: The read comes to an end 3 residues before the CDR3 does, leaving the germline J gene to fill in the end. J is TRBJ1-2 and V is TRBV30; maybe TRBD1 (5 bases). With 3 bases removed from V and 5 bases from J, the gap between germline ends came to 13 bases. This CDR3 is built from 13 residues. Germline CDR1 reads GTSNPN; CDR2 reads SVGIG (reference sequence). The CDR3 DNA, read in part, is TGTGCCTGGAGGCCCCGGGGGGAGTATGGC. Protein: CAWRPRGEYG. The whole CDR3 protein reads CAWRPRGEYGYTF.

This clone was counted between two and nine times. The read ends 3 residues shy of where the CDR3 ends; the end is completed using the germline J gene. The chain has TRBV30 and TRBJ1-2, with 9 bases fitting TRBD1. This CDR3 region has 12 residues. Per the germline V gene, CDR1 is GTSNPN and CDR2 is SVGIG (reference sequence). V lost 7 bases to trimming and J lost 4 bases; unmatched junction nucleotides: 4. The CDR3 bases that were read are TGTGCCTACCCGGACAGGGGCTATGGC. It codes for CAYPDRGYG. In full, the CDR3 reads CAYPDRGYGYTF.

At least ten counts were recorded for this clone. The read ends 3 residues shy of where the CDR3 ends; the end is completed using the germline J gene. The chain combines TRBV23-1 with TRBJ1-5; 9 nucleotides agree with TRBD1. TRBV23-1 is treated as an ORF (open reading frame) with a function not yet certain. The V gene end was trimmed by 2 bases and the J gene end by 4 bases; junction bases not matched to a gene: 3. CDR3 length: 15 residues. CDR3 DNA (partial): TGCGCCAGCAGTCAAGCCGGGACAGGGAATCAGCCC. Encoded protein: CASSQAGTGNQP. The CDR3 as a whole reads CASSQAGTGNQPQHF.

A note on this clone: Coverage ceases 3 residues before the CDR3 finishes, and the germline J gene fills in the end. This chain joins TRBV5-1 and TRBJ2-7; D is uncertain. This CDR3 is 14 amino acids long. The germline V gene has CDR1 SGHRS and CDR2 YFSETQ. V shed 0 bases and J shed 3 bases, with 10 bases lying between them. CDR3 sequence reads: CASSLVGSGYEQYF. The CDR3 bases that were read are TGCGCCAGCAGCTTGGTTGGTAGTGGCTACGAG.

This clone appeared a few times. The CDR3 end lies 3 residues beyond the end of the read and is filled in from the germline J gene. The rearrangement uses TRBV5-6 and TRBJ1-4, with D hard to call. V was cut by 0 bases and J by 1 base, with 4 bases left in between. The V gene's germline CDR1 is SGHDT and CDR2 YYEEEE. The CDR3 is 14 amino acids. The sequenced part of the CDR3 DNA is TGTGCCAGCAGCTTGGACAAAACTAATGAAAAA. This gives the protein CASSLDKTNEK. The whole CDR3 sequence is CASSLDKTNEKLFF.

A word on this clone: The read falls 3 residues short of the CDR3 end, and the missing part is taken from the germline J gene. V gene TRBV11-3 combines with J gene TRBJ2-5, with D uncertain. Germline V gene data show CDR1 as SGHNT and CDR2 as YENEEA. Trimming shortened V by 6 bases and J by 3 bases, and 8 bases separated the two germline ends. The CDR3 extends over 12 amino acids. The DNA read from the CDR3 is TGTGCCAGCAGAAGGGTTGAAGAGACC. This translates into CASRRVEET. The whole CDR3 reads CASRRVEETQYF.

On this clone: The read is 3 residues too short to cover the CDR3 end, so that end is filled in from the germline J gene. The chain recombines TRBV19 with TRBJ1-1; D is perhaps TRBD1 (6 bases). CDR1 and CDR2 (germline): LNHDA, SQIVND (reference sequence). The germline V and J ends were trimmed by 7 bases and 1 base, with 19 bases remaining between them. The CDR3 has 16 residues. This chain's CDR3 is CASTPLSGTPNTEAFF. The DNA read from the CDR3 is TGTGCCAGTACCCCGCTCTCCGGGACACCGAACACTGAA.

This clone was recorded at least ten times. The sequenced fragment ends 3 residues before the CDR3 boundary, so the rest is inferred from the germline J gene. The rearrangement uses TRBV7-3 and TRBJ2-2; TRBD1 agrees at 10 bases. This CDR3 has 17 residues. Losses at the gene ends were 6 bases for V and 3 bases for J; bases not matched to a gene: 10. The germline V gene has CDR1 SGHTA and CDR2 FQGTGA. The part of the CDR3 DNA that was read is TGTGCCAGCAGTACCGCTCTCGGGACAGGGGACACCGGGGAG. It yields the protein CASSTALGTGDTGE. The entire CDR3 is CASSTALGTGDTGELFF.

This clone appeared a few times. The read ends 3 residues early relative to the CDR3; the germline J gene fills the gap. V gene TRBV4-2 combines with J gene TRBJ2-7; a possible D gene is TRBD1 (6 bases). Germline V CDR1 and CDR2: LGHNA, YNFKEQ. The CDR3 covers 18 residues. Trimming removed 0 bases from V and 0 bases from J, with 18 bases in between. CDR3 amino acids: CASSQDLTRTVISYEQYF. The DNA read from the CDR3 is TGTGCCAGCAGCCAAGATCTAACGAGGACAGTTATCTCCTACGAG.

This clone was seen ten or more times. From the germline J gene comes the end of the CDR3, since the read stops 3 residues before it. The chain employs TRBV20-1 and TRBJ1-2; the match to TRBD1 covers 8 bases. The germline V gene has CDR1 DFQATT and CDR2 SNEGSKA (reference sequence). The CDR3 runs 16 residues. Incomplete CDR3 DNA: TGCAGTGCTAGCACCGAGGGGGACAGGTTAAGGCGCGGC. Translation: CSASTEGDRLRRG. The whole CDR3 region reads CSASTEGDRLRRGYTF.

This clone was found many times. Read sequence stops 3 residues before the CDR3 end, and the germline J gene provides the missing end. The V and J genes are TRBV7-4 and TRBJ1-2, with 7 bases identical to TRBD1. The ends lost 3 bases at V and 7 bases at J; junction bases unmatched: 17. CDR1 and CDR2 from the germline V gene are SGHVT and SQSDAQ. The length of the CDR3 is 17 residues. The part of the CDR3 DNA that was read is TGTGCCAGCAGCTTCTGCGACAAGGAGGGAGGGGGCGGTGGC. It encodes CASSFCDKEGGGGG. The whole CDR3 is CASSFCDKEGGGGGYTF.

This clone was recorded many times. The read terminates 3 residues before the CDR3 end, so the remaining end is supplied by the germline J gene. This rearrangement joins TRBV18 to TRBJ2-7; 7 positions agree with TRBD1. This CDR3 is built from 12 residues. Germline CDR1 reads KGHSH; CDR2 reads LQKENI. The J segment lost 4 bases and the V segment lost 6 bases, leaving 3 bases of the junction unmatched. The CDR3 loop reads CASSGRGYEQYF. The part of the CDR3 DNA that was read is TGTGCCAGCTCTGGCAGGGGGTACGAG.

On this clone itself: Additional DNA sequences in this sample encode the identical CDR3. Partial CDR3 DNA: TGTGCCAGCAACCCCCCCGGGGGGACC. This gives the protein CASNPPGGT. The whole CDR3 sequence is CASNPPGGTQYF. The chain couples TRBV7-2 to TRBJ2-5, with D tentatively TRBD2 (6 bases). The CDR3 is cut off 3 residues early in the read; its end comes from the germline J gene. Deletions cut 7 bases from V and 7 bases from J, with 13 bases between. The germline gives CDR1 SGHTA, CDR2 FQGNSA. CDR3 size: 12 residues.